These 7 T cell receptor beta chains share one sample of origin, sequenced in a study of cytomegalovirus exposure and HLA in healthy donors. PCR primers comprised 60 Vbeta and 13 Jbeta primers. The table came from immunoSEQ multiplex PCR; TCRdb's copy has only in-frame clones and leaves some out. The sample shows 100,000 or so clones, more than 60% of them seen only once. What was sequenced was PBMCs. These receptors came from a young woman in good health and CMV-seropositive.

The chain combines TRBV6-4 with TRBJ2-2, with D perhaps TRBD2 (7 bases). The ends were cut back, 8 bases at V and 4 bases at J, with 14 bases in the middle. Germline CDR1 and CDR2: MRHNA and SNTAGT. The CDR3 covers 14 residues. In nucleotides, the CDR3 is TGTGCCAGCCGGGGGCGGGAGAGCACCGGGGAGCTGTTTTTT. Protein: CASRGRESTGELFF.

This clone turned up a few times. The V and J genes are TRBV4-3 and TRBJ1-1; perhaps TRBD1 as D (6 bases). CDR3 size: 13 residues. Germline V gene sequence: CDR1 LGHNA, CDR2 YSLEER. V lost 0 bases to trimming and J lost 11 bases, with 13 bases between them. This chain's CDR3 is CASSQDTGKGAFF. The CDR3 nucleotides read TGCGCCAGCAGCCAAGATACAGGGAAGGGGGCTTTCTTT.

In DNA, the CDR3 is TGTGCCTGGCGCATAAGTTCAGGGGAAGGAAACACCATATATTTT. Protein sequence: CAWRISSGEGNTIYF. This rearrangement joins TRBV30 to TRBJ1-3, with a weak D call TRBD1 (6 bases). The V end was cut by 5 bases, the J end by 4 bases, with 18 bases between. Germline V CDR1 and CDR2: GTSNPN, SVGIG (reference sequence). The CDR3 loop spans 15 amino acids.

The V gene is TRBV9, the J gene TRBJ2-5; 12 nucleotides agree with TRBD2. The CDR3 is 16 amino acids. Germline-derived CDR1 and CDR2 are SGDLS and YYNGEE. J gave up 2 bases and V 0 bases, and 2 bases lay outside the gene matches. This CDR3 is CASSVGGLAGQETQYF. The CDR3 coding sequence is TGTGCCAGCAGCGTAGGTGGACTAGCGGGACAAGAGACCCAGTACTTC.

This clone has just a few counts. The chain is built from TRBV4-3 and TRBJ2-6; weak D call: TRBD1 (5 bases). V lost 0 bases and J 1 base, leaving 7 bases between the germline ends. This CDR3 is built from 16 residues. Germline values: CDR1 LGHNA, CDR2 YSLEER. CDR3 sequence (DNA): TGCGCCAGCAGCCAAGAATCAGGGTCTGGGGCCAACGTCCTGACTTTC. It translates to CASSQESGSGANVLTF.

The gene calls are TRBV5-1 and TRBJ2-2, with 9 bases matching TRBD1. Germline V gene lookup returns CDR1 SGHRS and CDR2 YFSETQ. The V gene end was trimmed by 1 base and the J gene end by 3 bases; junction bases not matched to a gene: 4. The CDR3 has 16 amino acids. For the CDR3, the DNA is TGCGCCAGCAGCTTGTTGGGGACAGGGTACACCGGGGAGCTGTTTTTT. It codes for CASSLLGTGYTGELFF.

CDR3 bases: TGTGCCAGCAGCTTGTCTAGCGGGTTCCAAGAGACCCAGTACTTC. Translating gives CASSLSSGFQETQYF. The rearrangement links TRBV11-2 to TRBJ2-5; the match to TRBD2 covers 8 bases. The CDR3 has 15 amino acids. The V gene's germline CDR1 is SGHAT and CDR2 FQNNGV. Unmatched junction bases numbered 4, after V lost 3 bases and J lost 1 base.